The clone carrying this T cell receptor beta chain has just a few counts. PCR used 60 Vbeta primers and 13 Jbeta primers. The assay was immunoSEQ multiplex PCR, and TCRdb's table has in-frame clones only and misses some. The sample lists about 150,000 clones; less than 85% were seen once. This entry comes from a study of cytomegalovirus exposure and HLA in healthy donors. The CDR3 runs 14 residues. V was shortened by 2 bases and J by 5 bases, with 10 bases between the two germline ends. The germline V gene encodes CDR1 SNHLY and CDR2 FYNNEI. V is TRBV2 and J is TRBJ2-1; D is unclear. Material for sequencing was PBMCs. This TCR was sampled from a man between 45 and 60 years old in good health and CMV-seropositive. CDR3 sequence (DNA): TGTGCCAGCAGTGAAAACCGAGGCAACAATGAGCAGTTCTTC. Translated: CASSENRGNNEQFF. The full variable domain, with the rest looked up from reference TRBV2 and TRBJ2-1, is EPEVTQTPSHQVTQMGQEVILRCVPISNHLYFYWYRQILGQKVEFLVSFYNNEISEKSEIFDDQFSVERPDGSNFTLKIRSTKLEDSAMYFCASSENRGNNEQFFGPGTRLTVL.